A selection of T cell receptor beta chains follows, all from one sample in a study of CD8 T cells in Susac syndrome. One entry per CDR3 protein, called by TCRdb with MiXCR from the immunoSEQ multiplex PCR reads. This sample has 120,000 to 150,000 distinct CDR3 sequences, with approximately 94% found just once. Sequenced material: CD4+ T cells from PBMCs. Receptors were obtained from a human donor with Susac syndrome. CDR3s leave out the opening cysteine and the closing phenylalanine or tryptophan.

v_call: TRBV10-3
cdr3_aa: AISTPTGQGYT

v_call: TRBV20-1
cdr3_aa: SARRQGGLGEQY

v_call: TRBV23-1
cdr3_aa: ASSREGLNEQF

v_call: TRBV9
cdr3_aa: ASSPSGTGSYNEQF

v_call: TRBV28
cdr3_aa: ASSLSGTGKPEQY

v_call: TRBV3-1
cdr3_aa: ASSLAGTSAGELF

v_call: TRBV29-1
cdr3_aa: SVEGSSYEQY

v_call: TRBV28
cdr3_aa: ASSVPWSTEKLF

v_call: TRBV29-1
cdr3_aa: SVGGGSYEQY

v_call: TRBV12-3/TRBV12-4
cdr3_aa: ASHRTGPVSGNTIY

v_call: TRBV18
cdr3_aa: ASSASGTSSEQY

v_call: TRBV11-3
cdr3_aa: ASSLGQGTNIQY

v_call: TRBV7-9
cdr3_aa: ASSLNLRELVVQF

v_call: TRBV11-3
cdr3_aa: ASSARQGYYNEQF

v_call: TRBV6-6
cdr3_aa: ATGGDSSYNSPLH